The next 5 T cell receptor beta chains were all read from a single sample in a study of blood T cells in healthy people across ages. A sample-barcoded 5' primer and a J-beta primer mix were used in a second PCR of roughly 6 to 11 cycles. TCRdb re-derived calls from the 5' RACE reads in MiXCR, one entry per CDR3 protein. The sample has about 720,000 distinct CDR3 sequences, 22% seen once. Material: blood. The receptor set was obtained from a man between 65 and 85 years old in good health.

DNA of the CDR3: TGTGCCAGCAGCCAAGTATCAGAATCCGAGCAGTACTTC. It encodes CASSQVSESEQYF. This rearrangement joins TRBV14 to TRBJ2-5; D ambiguous. The last part of the DNA fits TRBJ2-7 better; the J call may be wrong. Germline CDR1 SGHDN, CDR2 FVKESK. The CDR3 has 13 amino acids.

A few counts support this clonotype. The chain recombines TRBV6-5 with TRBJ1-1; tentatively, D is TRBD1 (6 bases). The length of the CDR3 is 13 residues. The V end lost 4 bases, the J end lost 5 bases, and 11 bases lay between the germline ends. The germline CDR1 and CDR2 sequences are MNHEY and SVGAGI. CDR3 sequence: CASSLWGRTEAFF. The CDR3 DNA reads TGTGCCAGCAGTTTATGGGGGCGGACTGAAGCTTTCTTT.

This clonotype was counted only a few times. The CDR3 DNA is TGTGCCAGCAGTCCCCGGACCGTAAAGCGGGAGCAGTACTTC. Translation: CASSPRTVKREQYF. The chain recombines TRBV28 with TRBJ2-5, with 8 bases lining up with TRBD2. Germline-derived CDR1 and CDR2 are MDHEN and SYDVKM. V shed 5 bases, J shed 11 bases, and the junction held 13 bases outside the gene matches. CDR3 length: 14 residues.

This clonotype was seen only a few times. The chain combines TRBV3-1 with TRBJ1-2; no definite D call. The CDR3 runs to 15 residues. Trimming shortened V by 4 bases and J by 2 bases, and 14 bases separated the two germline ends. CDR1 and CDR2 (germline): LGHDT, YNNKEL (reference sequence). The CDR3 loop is CASSPSGPGNYGYTF. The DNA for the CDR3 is TGTGCCAGCAGCCCCTCAGGCCCAGGAAACTATGGCTACACCTTC.

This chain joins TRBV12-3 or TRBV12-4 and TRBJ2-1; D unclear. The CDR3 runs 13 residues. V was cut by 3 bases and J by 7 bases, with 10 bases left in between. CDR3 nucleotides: TGTGCCAGCAGTTTGCGGCTATCTAATGAGCAGTTCTTC. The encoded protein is CASSLRLSNEQFF.